The TCR beta chain under discussion was sequenced for a study of shared clonotypes between healthy human individuals. Once extracted for a subset, genomic DNA was divided evenly among several immunoSEQ plates. Only in-frame clones appear in the TCRdb table, and some are missing; sequencing was by immunoSEQ multiplex PCR. The table shows approximately 500,000 clones, with 90% to 96% occurring only once. The germline gives CDR1 SGHAT, CDR2 FQNNGV. V was trimmed by 1 base and J by 1 base, leaving 15 bases between them. There are 17 residues in the CDR3. The receptor was isolated from a woman younger than 45 in good health. Sample: naive CD4+ T cells sorted from blood. Subset denoted: CD45RA+ positively selected. The chain has TRBV11-2 and TRBJ2-3; no reliable D call. The CDR3 loop reads CASSLGSRSFRTDTQYF. In DNA form, the CDR3 reads TGTGCCAGCAGCTTAGGTTCTAGATCGTTTCGCACAGATACGCAGTATTTT.